Shown below are 14 T cell receptor beta chains from a single sample sequenced in a study of blood T cell repertoires in COVID-19. Sequenced by immunoSEQ multiplex PCR; TCRdb stores in-frame clones only, minus some. This sample has approximately 230,000 clones, with about nine tenths found just once. The sample was PBMCs or T cells enriched from blood (not recorded which). The receptors were gathered from a middle-aged man who had recovered from COVID-19.

The genes are TRBV18 and TRBJ1-5; TRBD1 matches at 9 bases. Germline CDR1 and CDR2: KGHSH and LQKENI. This CDR3 region has 16 residues. Germline trimming cut 3 bases from V and 4 bases from J; bases unmatched to any gene: 7. This chain's CDR3 is CASSPSLDRGNQPQHF. In DNA, the CDR3 is TGTGCCAGCTCACCCAGCTTAGACAGGGGGAATCAGCCCCAGCATTTT.

J is TRBJ1-2 and V is TRBV4-2; no firm D call. CDR1 and CDR2 from the germline V gene are LGHNA and YNFKEQ. Trimming took 0 bases from V and 4 from J, leaving 6 bases between them. CDR3 length equals 13 residues. The CDR3: CASSQDLSYGYTF. The CDR3, as DNA: TGTGCCAGCAGCCAAGATCTGTCCTATGGCTACACCTTC.

This chain joins TRBV24-1 and TRBJ2-7; tentatively, D is TRBD1 (6 bases). The germline V and J ends were trimmed by 7 bases and 2 bases, with 14 bases remaining between them. The CDR3 loop spans 14 amino acids. The germline gives CDR1 KGHDR, CDR2 SFDVKD. The CDR3: CATRNNRAPYEQYF. The CDR3 DNA reads TGTGCCACCAGGAATAACAGGGCTCCCTACGAGCAGTACTTC.

In DNA, the CDR3 is TGTGCCACCAGTGATTTAGCGGGGAACACAGATACGCAGTATTTT. It yields the protein CATSDLAGNTDTQYF. J is TRBJ2-3 and V is TRBV24-1, with 7 bases matching TRBD2. The V segment lost 1 base and the J segment 2 bases; nucleotides outside the gene matches: 2. The CDR3 is 15 amino acids. The germline CDR1 and CDR2 sequences are KGHDR and SFDVKD.

This rearrangement joins TRBV5-8 to TRBJ2-5; no firm D call. This CDR3 is 14 amino acids long. V dropped 1 base and J dropped 1 base, with 8 bases sitting between them. Per the germline V gene, CDR1 is SGHTS and CDR2 is YDEGEE. DNA for the CDR3: TGTGCCAGCAGCTTGTTTGTATCCCAAGAGACCCAGTACTTC. Amino acid sequence: CASSLFVSQETQYF. The entire variable domain, with the rest obtained from reference TRBV5-8 and TRBJ2-5, is as follows: EAGVTQSPTHLIKTRGQQATLRCSPISGHTSVYWYQQALGLGLQFLLWYDEGEERNRGNFPPRFSGRQFPNYSSELNVNALELEDSALYLCASSLFVSQETQYFGPGTRLLVL.

The V gene is TRBV11-2, the J gene TRBJ1-6, with 7 bases lining up with TRBD1. Germline-derived CDR1 and CDR2 are SGHAT and FQNNGV. V lost 5 bases and J lost 7; bases outside the gene matches: 8. The CDR3 is 15 amino acids. The CDR3 DNA reads TGTGCCAGCAGCCTGACCGGGACAGAGAATTCACCCCTCCACTTT. Translation: CASSLTGTENSPLHF.

The chain uses TRBV30 and TRBJ1-2, with D unresolved. Trimming took off 6 bases at V and 4 bases at J, with 15 bases between the two ends. The CDR3 contains 13 residues. Germline assignment: CDR1 GTSNPN and CDR2 SVGIG (reference sequence). In DNA form, the CDR3 reads TGTGCCTGCTCACCCACACGAGGCTATGGCTACACCTTC. Amino acids: CACSPTRGYGYTF.

The V and J genes are TRBV19 and TRBJ1-3; the D gene is possibly TRBD1 (6 bases). The CDR3 spans 16 residues. Germline V gene lookup returns CDR1 LNHDA and CDR2 SQIVND (reference sequence). Trimming pared 7 bases from V and 2 bases from J, leaving 18 bases between. CDR3 sequence: CASTHRDGVPGNTIYF. The CDR3, as DNA: TGTGCCAGTACTCACAGGGACGGGGTTCCTGGAAACACCATATATTTT.

The rearrangement uses TRBV7-2 and TRBJ2-5; 9 bases match TRBD2. The V gene end was trimmed by 3 bases and the J gene end by 5 bases; junction bases not matched to a gene: 10. The CDR3 spans 16 residues. Germline V gene lookup returns CDR1 SGHTA and CDR2 FQGNSA. The CDR3 bases are TGTGCCAGCAGCTTGGGTTTGGCGGGGGGGCGGGAGACCCAGTACTTC. It yields the protein CASSLGLAGGRETQYF. Looking up the rest from reference TRBV7-2 and TRBJ2-5 gives the full variable domain: GAGVSQSPSNKVTEKGKDVELRCDPISGHTALYWYRQSLGQGLEFLIYFQGNSAPDKSGLPSDRFSAERTGGSVSTLTIQRTQQEDSAVYLCASSLGLAGGRETQYFGPGTRLLVL.

The chain is built from TRBV5-1 and TRBJ1-6; possible D gene TRBD1, 6 bases. V was pared by 4 bases and J by 6 bases, with 11 bases between. In germline, CDR1 is SGHRS, CDR2 YFSETQ. There are 14 residues in the CDR3. CDR3 region: CASSPDSFNSPLHF. The CDR3 nucleotides are TGCGCCAGCAGCCCGGACAGCTTTAATTCACCCCTCCACTTT.

The V call is TRBV13, the J call TRBJ2-1; TRBD1 matches 9 bases. This CDR3 comprises 17 residues. In germline, CDR1 is PRHDT, CDR2 FYEKMQ (reference sequence). Trimming at V came to 0 bases and at J to 6 bases, leaving 9 bases not matched to a gene. The CDR3 DNA sequence: TGTGCCAGCAGCTTAGGCCTAGTGGGACAGGGAGGCAATGAGCAGTTCTTC. Amino acid sequence: CASSLGLVGQGGNEQFF. Full variable domain (missing parts from reference TRBV13 and TRBJ2-1): AAGVIQSPRHLIKEKRETATLKCYPIPRHDTVYWYQQGPGQDPQFLISFYEKMQSDKGSIPDRFSAQQFSDYHSELNMSSLELGDSALYFCASSLGLVGQGGNEQFFGPGTRLTVL.

The genes are TRBV7-9 and TRBJ1-1; D unclear. The germline gives CDR1 SEHNR, CDR2 FQNEAQ (reference sequence). Trimming removed 4 bases from V and 1 base from J, with 10 bases in between. The CDR3 extends over 14 amino acids. The CDR3 loop is CASSWGEGNTEAFF. DNA for the CDR3: TGTGCCAGCAGCTGGGGAGAAGGGAACACTGAAGCTTTCTTT.

This chain uses TRBV5-6 with TRBJ1-4, with a possible D match to TRBD1 (6 bases). Germline V gene lookup returns CDR1 SGHDT and CDR2 YYEEEE. The CDR3 covers 16 residues. Trimming stripped 3 bases from V and 3 bases from J, with 15 bases between. DNA for the CDR3: TGTGCCAGCAGCTACACCCCAGGGGTTGCTAATGAAAAACTGTTTTTT. This encodes CASSYTPGVANEKLFF.

In this sample, this clone turned up a few times. The CDR3 DNA reads as TGTGCCAGCAGCCCGGGGGGGGGCACTGAAGCTTTCTTT. Protein product: CASSPGGGTEAFF. The chain employs TRBV5-4 and TRBJ1-1; maybe TRBD1 (5 bases). CDR3 length: 13 amino acids. Trimming took 4 bases from V and 4 from J, leaving 11 bases between them. Germline V lookup: CDR1 SGHNT, CDR2 YYREEE (reference sequence).